A single sample is the source of the 6 T cell receptor beta chains below, sequenced in a study of blood T cell repertoires in COVID-19. Data came from immunoSEQ multiplex PCR; TCRdb stores just in-frame clones and leaves some out. The sample carries 300,000 to 450,000 clones, approximately 90% recorded once. Specimen: peripheral blood. All receptors come from a woman in her sixties or seventies with COVID-19, enrolled during active disease.

J is TRBJ2-7 and V is TRBV28, with D possibly TRBD1 on 6 matching bases. CDR1 and CDR2 from the germline V gene are MDHEN and SYDVKM. The V end lost 4 bases, the J end lost 5 bases, and 18 bases lay between the germline ends. CDR3 length equals 15 residues. The CDR3 reads CASSSRGRGQHEQYF. CDR3 DNA: TGTGCCAGCAGTTCAAGGGGCAGGGGCCAGCACGAGCAGTACTTC.

This chain links TRBV5-1 with TRBJ1-2; D is unclear. The CDR3 extends over 15 amino acids. In germline, CDR1 is SGHRS, CDR2 YFSETQ. The V end lost 4 bases, the J end lost 5 bases, and 18 bases lay between the germline ends. The CDR3 protein is CASSIGGPTGYGYTF. Written as DNA, the CDR3 is TGCGCCAGCAGCATCGGAGGACCCACGGGGTATGGCTACACCTTC.

The V gene is TRBV6-5, the J gene TRBJ1-1; D not certain. V lost 0 bases and J 0 bases, leaving 8 bases between the germline ends. Germline loops: CDR1 MNHEY, CDR2 SVGAGI. This CDR3 contains 15 residues. DNA for the CDR3: TGTGCCAGCAGTTACTCAACTAACATGAACACTGAAGCTTTCTTT. It is translated as CASSYSTNMNTEAFF.

The rearrangement links TRBV12-3 or TRBV12-4 to TRBJ1-5; D remains ambiguous. Trimming removed 3 bases at V and 5 bases at J, with 5 bases between. The CDR3 totals 12 residues. This CDR3 reads CASSFRDQPQHF. The DNA of the CDR3 is TGTGCCAGCAGTTTTCGTGATCAGCCCCAGCATTTT.

The CDR3 bases are TGTGCCAGCAGTGCCGGGAGAAGCTCCTACAATGAGCAGTTCTTC. Translation gives CASSAGRSSYNEQFF. V and J are TRBV2 and TRBJ2-1, with D tentatively TRBD2 (6 bases). Germline-derived CDR1 and CDR2 are SNHLY and FYNNEI. The CDR3 has 15 residues. V was clipped by 4 bases and J by 0 bases, with 10 bases between them.

This chain joins TRBV2 and TRBJ1-3; 8 bases match TRBD1. V dropped 8 bases and J dropped 6; count of bases not matched to a gene: 9. The CDR3 contains 14 residues. Per germline, CDR1 SNHLY and CDR2 FYNNEI. CDR3 sequence: CASGLDRAENTIYF. CDR3 coding DNA: TGTGCCAGCGGACTGGACAGGGCAGAAAACACCATATATTTT.